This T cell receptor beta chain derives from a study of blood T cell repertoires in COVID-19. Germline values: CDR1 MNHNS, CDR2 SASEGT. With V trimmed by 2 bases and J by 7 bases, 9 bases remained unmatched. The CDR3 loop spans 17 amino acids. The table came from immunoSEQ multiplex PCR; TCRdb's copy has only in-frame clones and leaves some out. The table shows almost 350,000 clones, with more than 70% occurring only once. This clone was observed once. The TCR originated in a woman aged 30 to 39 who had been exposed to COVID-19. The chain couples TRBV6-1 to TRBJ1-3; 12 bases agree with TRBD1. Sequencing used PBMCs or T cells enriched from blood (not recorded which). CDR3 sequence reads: CASSERGQGAGRNTIYF. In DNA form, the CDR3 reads TGTGCCAGCAGTGAAAGGGGACAGGGGGCTGGGAGGAACACCATATATTTT.